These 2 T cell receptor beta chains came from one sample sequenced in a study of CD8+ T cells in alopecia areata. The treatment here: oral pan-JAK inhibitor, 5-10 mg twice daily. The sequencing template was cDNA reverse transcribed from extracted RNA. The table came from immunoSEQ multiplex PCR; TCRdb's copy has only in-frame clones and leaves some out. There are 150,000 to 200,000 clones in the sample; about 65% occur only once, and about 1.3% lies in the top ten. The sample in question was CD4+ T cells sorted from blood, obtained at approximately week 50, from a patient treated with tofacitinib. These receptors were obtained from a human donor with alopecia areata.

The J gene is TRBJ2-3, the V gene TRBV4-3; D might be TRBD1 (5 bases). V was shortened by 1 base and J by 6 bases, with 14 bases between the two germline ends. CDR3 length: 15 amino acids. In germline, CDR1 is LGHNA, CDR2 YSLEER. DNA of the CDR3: TGCGCCAGCAGCCAAGTGGGGCCGCAAACGGATACGCAGTATTTT. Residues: CASSQVGPQTDTQYF.

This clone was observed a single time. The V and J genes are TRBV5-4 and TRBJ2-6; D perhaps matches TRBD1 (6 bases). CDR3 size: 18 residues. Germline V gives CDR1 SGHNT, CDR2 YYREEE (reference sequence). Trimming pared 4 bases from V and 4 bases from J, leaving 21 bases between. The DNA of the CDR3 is TGTGCCAGCAGCCCCCCATCGGGACAACCCGCAGGGGCCAACGTCCTGACTTTC. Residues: CASSPPSGQPAGANVLTF.